Listed below are T cell receptor beta chains from one sample, sequenced in a study of T cells in Graves' hyperthyroidism and ophthalmopathy. Each CDR3 protein gets one entry after TCRdb re-called the multiplex PCR reads with MiXCR. Among around 520,000 distinct CDR3 sequences, approximately 24% were seen once, and the ten largest hold 11%. Sequencing used blood. The receptor set was obtained from a woman aged 25-40 years with Graves' ophthalmopathy. The CDR3 runs from the conserved cysteine through the conserved F or W. The D gene is left open where the match is weak. Not all rows give a size; the values are once, few, many and, for expanded clones, a class.

d_gene,abundance,j_gene,v_gene,CDR3aa,CDR3nt
-,many,TRBJ1-5,TRBV6-2/TRBV6-3,CASRPPGASNQPQHF,TGTGCCAGCAGGCCACCTGGGGCTAGCAATCAGCCCCAGCATTTT
-,-,TRBJ2-5,TRBV4-1,CASSFPGYEETQYF,TGCGCCAGCAGTTTTCCGGGTTACGAAGAGACCCAGTACTTC
-,once,TRBJ1-2,TRBV12-3/TRBV12-4,CASSLARTVNYGYTF,TGTGCCAGCAGTTTAGCTAGGACAGTTAACTATGGCTACACCTTC
-,many,TRBJ1-2,TRBV7-9,CASSLAGGDYTF,TGTGCCAGCAGCTTAGCGGGGGGGGACTACACCTTC
TRBD2,few,TRBJ2-2,TRBV12-3/TRBV12-4,CASSPGLAGIYTGELFF,TGTGCCAGCAGTCCGGGACTAGCGGGAATATACACCGGGGAGCTGTTTTTT
TRBD1,-,TRBJ1-1,TRBV7-2,CASSGQAGMNTEAFF,TGTGCCAGCAGCGGACAGGCCGGGATGAACACTGAAGCTTTCTTT
-,many,TRBJ2-7,TRBV7-8,CASSGPYQLNYYEQYF,TGTGCCAGCAGCGGACCCTATCAGCTTAATTATTACGAGCAGTACTTC
TRBD1,many,TRBJ2-6,TRBV20-1,CSASGQGVLRANVLTF,TGCAGTGCTAGCGGACAGGGGGTCCTCCGGGCCAACGTCCTGACTTTC
-,-,TRBJ1-2,TRBV12-3/TRBV12-4,CTSSFGPINYGYTF,TGTACCAGCAGTTTTGGTCCAATTAACTATGGCTACACCTTC
-,-,TRBJ2-7,TRBV15,CATSRDLANEQYF,TGTGCCACCAGCAGAGATCTGGCCAACGAGCAGTACTTC
-,few,TRBJ2-7,TRBV9,CASSVAEGNEQYF,TGTGCCAGCAGCGTAGCTGAGGGAAACGAGCAGTACTTC
TRBD1,-,TRBJ2-5,TRBV6-1,CASSPLEGQQETQYF,TGTGCCAGCTCACCCCTCGAGGGACAGCAAGAGACCCAGTACTTC
TRBD2,-,TRBJ2-4,TRBV3-1,CASSQDLGLAKNIQYF,TGTGCCAGCAGCCAAGATTTAGGACTAGCGAAAAACATTCAGTACTTC
TRBD2,many,TRBJ2-7,TRBV6-2/TRBV6-3,CASSYMTSSHEQYF,TGTGCCAGCAGTTACATGACTAGCTCCCACGAGCAGTACTTC
-,many,TRBJ1-5,TRBV27,CASSPYDSNQPQHF,TGTGCCAGCAGTCCATATGATAGCAATCAGCCCCAGCATTTT
TRBD2,many,TRBJ2-5,TRBV6-5,CASRRTSGVQETQYF,TGTGCCAGCAGAAGGACTAGCGGGGTCCAAGAGACCCAGTACTTC
-,many,TRBJ2-7,TRBV11-1,CASSSPGAGAVYEQYF,TGTGCCAGCAGCTCACCGGGTGCGGGGGCCGTTTACGAGCAGTACTTC
TRBD1,few,TRBJ1-1,TRBV18,CASSPPVSRDSGKAFF,TGTGCCAGCTCACCACCAGTGTCCCGGGACAGCGGTAAGGCTTTCTTT
-,many,TRBJ1-2,TRBV10-3,CAISTGNYGYTF,TGTGCCATCAGTACAGGGAACTATGGCTACACCTTC